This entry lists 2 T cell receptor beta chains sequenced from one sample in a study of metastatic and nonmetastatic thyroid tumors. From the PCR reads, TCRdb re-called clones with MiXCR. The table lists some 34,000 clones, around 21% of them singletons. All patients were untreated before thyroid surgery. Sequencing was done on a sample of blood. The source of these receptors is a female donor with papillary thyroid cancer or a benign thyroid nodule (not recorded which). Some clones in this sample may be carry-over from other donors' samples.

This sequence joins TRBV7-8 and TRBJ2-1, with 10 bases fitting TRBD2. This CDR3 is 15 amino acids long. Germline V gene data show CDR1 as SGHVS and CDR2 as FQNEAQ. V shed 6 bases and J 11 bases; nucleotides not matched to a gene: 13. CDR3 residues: CASSLGTSGKPKQFF. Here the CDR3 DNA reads TGTGCCAGCAGTCTCGGAACTAGCGGGAAACCCAAGCAGTTCTTC.

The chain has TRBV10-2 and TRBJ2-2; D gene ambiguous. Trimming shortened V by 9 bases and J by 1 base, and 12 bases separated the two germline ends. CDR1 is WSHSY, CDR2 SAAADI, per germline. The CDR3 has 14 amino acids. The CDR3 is CARMVSRNTGELFF. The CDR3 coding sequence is TGCGCCAGAATGGTCAGTCGGAACACCGGGGAGCTGTTTTTT.